This T cell receptor (beta chain) appears in the sequencing data of a study of T cell changes during pregnancy in multiple sclerosis. Germline V gives CDR1 MNHEY, CDR2 SMNVEV (reference sequence). V shed 3 bases and J shed 7 bases, with 19 bases lying between them. This CDR3 has 15 amino acids. Data came from immunoSEQ multiplex PCR; TCRdb stores just in-frame clones and leaves some out. The data contain about 40,000 clones, 80% to 95% of them singletons. V gene TRBV27 combines with J gene TRBJ2-7, with TRBD1 as a possible D gene (5 bases). The specimen comprised CD8+ T cells from peripheral blood mononuclear cells, sampled in the first trimester of pregnancy. The receptor's source is a female donor with multiple sclerosis, enrolled in a pregnancy study. The CDR3 sequence is CASSLSRGPAGEQYF. For the CDR3, the DNA is TGTGCCAGCAGTTTGAGTAGGGGCCCGGCAGGAGAGCAGTACTTC.